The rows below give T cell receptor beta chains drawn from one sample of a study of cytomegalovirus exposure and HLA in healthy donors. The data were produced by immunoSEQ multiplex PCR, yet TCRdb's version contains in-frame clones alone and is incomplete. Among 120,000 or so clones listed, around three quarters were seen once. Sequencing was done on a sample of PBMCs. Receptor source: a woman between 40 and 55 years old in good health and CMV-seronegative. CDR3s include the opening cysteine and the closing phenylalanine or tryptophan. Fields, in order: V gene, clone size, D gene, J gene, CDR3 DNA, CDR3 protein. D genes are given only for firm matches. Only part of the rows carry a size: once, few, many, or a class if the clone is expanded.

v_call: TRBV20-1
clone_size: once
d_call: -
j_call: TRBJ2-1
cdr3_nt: TGCAGTGCTAGACTCAGGAATGAGCAGTTCTTC
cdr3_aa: CSARLRNEQFF

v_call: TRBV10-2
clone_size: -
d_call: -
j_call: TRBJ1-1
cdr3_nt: TGCGCCAGCAAGGCGGAAACAGGGAACACTGAAGCTTTCTTT
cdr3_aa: CASKAETGNTEAFF

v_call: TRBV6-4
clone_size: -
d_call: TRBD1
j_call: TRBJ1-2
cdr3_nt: TGTGCCAGCAGTGACTCTACAGGGGGCGGCTATGGCTACACCTTC
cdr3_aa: CASSDSTGGGYGYTF

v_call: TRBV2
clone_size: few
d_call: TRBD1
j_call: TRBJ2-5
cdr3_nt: TGTGCCAGCACCGGGACAGGAGAAGAGACCCAGTACTTC
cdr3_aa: CASTGTGEETQYF

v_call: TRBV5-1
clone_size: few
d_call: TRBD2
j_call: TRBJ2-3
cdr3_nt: TGCGCCAGCAGCCGGATGAACACCATAGCGGGAGATACGCAGTATTTT
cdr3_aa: CASSRMNTIAGDTQYF

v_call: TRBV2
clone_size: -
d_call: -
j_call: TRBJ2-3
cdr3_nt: TGTGCCAGCAGTCTCACGGGGACAGATACGCAGTATTTT
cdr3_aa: CASSLTGTDTQYF

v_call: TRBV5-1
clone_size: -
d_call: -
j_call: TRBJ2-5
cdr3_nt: TGCGCCAGCAGCCTCGAACAGGGTCCGGAGACCCAGTACTTC
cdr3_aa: CASSLEQGPETQYF

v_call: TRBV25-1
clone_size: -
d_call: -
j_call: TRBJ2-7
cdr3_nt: TGTGCCAGCAGCGACGACAGCTACGAGCAGTACTTC
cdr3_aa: CASSDDSYEQYF

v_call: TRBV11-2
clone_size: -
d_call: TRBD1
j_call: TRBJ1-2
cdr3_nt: TGTGCCAGCAGCCCCCGGGACAGATACTATGGCTACACCTTC
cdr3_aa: CASSPRDRYYGYTF

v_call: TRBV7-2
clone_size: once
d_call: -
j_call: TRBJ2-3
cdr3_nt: TGTGCCAGCAGCTTAGAAGCTCCTACGCAGTATTTT
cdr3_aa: CASSLEAPTQYF

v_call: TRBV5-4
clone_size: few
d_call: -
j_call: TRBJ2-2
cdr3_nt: TGTGCCAGCAGCCGAGCGGACCGTCCCACCGGGGAGCTGTTTTTT
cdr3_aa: CASSRADRPTGELFF

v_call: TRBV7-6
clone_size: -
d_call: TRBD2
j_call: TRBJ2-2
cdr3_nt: TGTGCCAGCAGCTTGCTGACAGGACTAGCGGTAAACACCGGGGAGCTGTTTTTT
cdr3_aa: CASSLLTGLAVNTGELFF

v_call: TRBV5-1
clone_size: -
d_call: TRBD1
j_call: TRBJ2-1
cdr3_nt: TGCGCCAGCAGCGGAGGACAGGGCTACAATGAGCAGTTCTTC
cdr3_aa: CASSGGQGYNEQFF

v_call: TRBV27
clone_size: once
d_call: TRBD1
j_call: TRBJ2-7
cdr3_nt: TGTGCCAGCAGTTGGGGACAGCATTCCTACGAGCAGTACTTC
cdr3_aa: CASSWGQHSYEQYF

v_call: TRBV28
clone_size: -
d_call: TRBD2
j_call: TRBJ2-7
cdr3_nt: TGTGCCAGCAGTTCCCCCGGGAGGGCAGCGAACTACGAGCAGTACTTC
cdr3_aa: CASSSPGRAANYEQYF

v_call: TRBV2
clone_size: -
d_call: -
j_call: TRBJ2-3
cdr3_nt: TGTGCCAGCCTAGGATCCGGGGTCACAGATACGCAGTATTTT
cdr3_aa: CASLGSGVTDTQYF

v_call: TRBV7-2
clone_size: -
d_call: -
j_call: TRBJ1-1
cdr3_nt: TGTGCCAGCAGCTTAGGGGGTCCGGGAATCGCTGAAGCTTTCTTT
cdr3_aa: CASSLGGPGIAEAFF

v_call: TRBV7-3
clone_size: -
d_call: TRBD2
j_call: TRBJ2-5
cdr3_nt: TGTGCCAGCAGCTTACGGGAGGGGGAGACCCAGTACTTC
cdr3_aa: CASSLREGETQYF

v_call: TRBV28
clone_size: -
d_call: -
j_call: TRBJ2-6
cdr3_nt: TGTGCCGTGGGGACTTTCCTCTCTGGGGCCAACGTCCTGACTTTC
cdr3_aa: CAVGTFLSGANVLTF

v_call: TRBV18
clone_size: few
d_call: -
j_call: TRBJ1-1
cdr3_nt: TGTGCCAGCTCACCACCCGGGAGCTCCCAGCCGGGGGAAGCTTTCTTT
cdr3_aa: CASSPPGSSQPGEAFF

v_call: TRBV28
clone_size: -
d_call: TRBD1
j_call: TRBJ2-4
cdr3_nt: TGTGCCAGCAGTCCACAGGGGGCGGCCAAAAACAGTCAGTACTTC
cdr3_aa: CASSPQGAAKNSQYF

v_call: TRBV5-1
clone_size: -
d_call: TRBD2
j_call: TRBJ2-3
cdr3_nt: TGCGCCAGCAGCTGGGGGGTGGTAGCGGGATCAATCACAGATACGCAGTATTTT
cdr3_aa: CASSWGVVAGSITDTQYF

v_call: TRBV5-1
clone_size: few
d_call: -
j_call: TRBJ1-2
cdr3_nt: TGCGCCAGCAGCTTGCAGGGGAACTATGGCTACACCTTC
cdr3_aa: CASSLQGNYGYTF

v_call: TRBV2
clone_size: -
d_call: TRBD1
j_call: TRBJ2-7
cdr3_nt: TGTGCCGTACAGGGGGTGGGCTACGAGCAGTACTTC
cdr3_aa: CAVQGVGYEQYF

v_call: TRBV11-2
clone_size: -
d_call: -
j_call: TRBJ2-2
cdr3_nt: TGTGCCAGCAGCTTAGTCGGGAGAATCACCGGGGAGCTGTTTTTT
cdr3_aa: CASSLVGRITGELFF

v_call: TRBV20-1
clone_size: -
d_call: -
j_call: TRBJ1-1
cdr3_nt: TGCAGTGTTCCTGGGCCCCGGGAAGCTTTCTTT
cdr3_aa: CSVPGPREAFF

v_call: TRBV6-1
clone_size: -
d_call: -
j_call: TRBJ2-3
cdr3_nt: TGTGCCAGCAGTGAAGGGGCAGAGAGCACAGATACGCAGTATTTT
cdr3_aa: CASSEGAESTDTQYF

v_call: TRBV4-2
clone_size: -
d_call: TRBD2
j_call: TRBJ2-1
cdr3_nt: TGTGCCAGCAGCCAAGATGTAGCGGGAGGCTCCTACAATGAGCAGTTCTTC
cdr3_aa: CASSQDVAGGSYNEQFF

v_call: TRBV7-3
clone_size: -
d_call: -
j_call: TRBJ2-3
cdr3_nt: TGTGCCAGCAGCTTGGGCGGCACAGATACGCAGTATTTT
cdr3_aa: CASSLGGTDTQYF

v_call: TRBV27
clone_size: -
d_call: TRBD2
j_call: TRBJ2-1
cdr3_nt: TGTGCCAGCAGTTTATATCCCGGTCTAGCGGCCCATGAGCAGTTCTTC
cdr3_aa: CASSLYPGLAAHEQFF

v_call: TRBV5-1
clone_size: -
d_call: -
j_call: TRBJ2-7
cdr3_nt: TGCGCCAGCAGTGGGCCCTACGAGCAGTACTTC
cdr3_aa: CASSGPYEQYF

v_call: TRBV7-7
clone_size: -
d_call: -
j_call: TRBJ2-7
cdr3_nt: TGTGCTAGCAGCTACGGGACTGACCGAACCTACGAGCAGTACTTC
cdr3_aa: CASSYGTDRTYEQYF

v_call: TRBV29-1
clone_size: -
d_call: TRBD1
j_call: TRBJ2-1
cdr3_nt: TGCAGCGTTGAAGGGGGGACAGAGTTCTATGAGCAGTTCTTC
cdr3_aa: CSVEGGTEFYEQFF

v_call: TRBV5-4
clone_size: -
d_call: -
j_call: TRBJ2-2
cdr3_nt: TGTGCCAGCTCCAACAGGGTTCCGAACACCGGGGAGCTGTTTTTT
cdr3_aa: CASSNRVPNTGELFF

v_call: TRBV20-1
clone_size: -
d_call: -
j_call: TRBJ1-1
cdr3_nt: TGCAGTGCTAGACAGACTCAAGCTTTCTTT
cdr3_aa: CSARQTQAFF

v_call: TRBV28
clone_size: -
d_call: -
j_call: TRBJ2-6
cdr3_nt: TGTGCCAGCAGTCTCCCGTTGGGCAGGGCACCCTCTGGGGCCAACGTCCTGACTTTC
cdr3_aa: CASSLPLGRAPSGANVLTF

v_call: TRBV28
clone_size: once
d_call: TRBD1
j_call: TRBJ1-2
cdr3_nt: TGTGCCAGCATCAATCCCCGGGACAGGGGGCCCTATGGCTACACCTTC
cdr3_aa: CASINPRDRGPYGYTF

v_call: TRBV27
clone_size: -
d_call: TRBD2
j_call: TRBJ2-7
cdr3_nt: TGTGCCAGCAGTACTCCGGGACTAGCGGGTAGCTCCTACGAGCAGTACTTC
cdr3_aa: CASSTPGLAGSSYEQYF

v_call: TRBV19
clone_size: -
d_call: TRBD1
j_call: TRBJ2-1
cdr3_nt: TGTGCCAGTTCGCCGGGACAGAGCTCCTACAATGAGCAGTTCTTC
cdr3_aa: CASSPGQSSYNEQFF

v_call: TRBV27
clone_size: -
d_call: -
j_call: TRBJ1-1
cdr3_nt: TGTGCCAGCAGTGAACTTCCCAGGGTAGACACTGAAGCTTTCTTT
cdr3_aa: CASSELPRVDTEAFF

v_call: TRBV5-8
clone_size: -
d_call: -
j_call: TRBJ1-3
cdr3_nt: TGTGCCAGCAGCCGGGCCGCGGGGTCCGGAAACACCATATATTTT
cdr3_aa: CASSRAAGSGNTIYF

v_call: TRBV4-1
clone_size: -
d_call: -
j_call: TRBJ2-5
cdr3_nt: TGCGCCAGCAGCCTCCTCCCTTCGGGAGTGGAGACCCAGTACTTC
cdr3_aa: CASSLLPSGVETQYF

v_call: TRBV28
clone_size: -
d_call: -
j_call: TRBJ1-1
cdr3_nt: TGTGCCAGCAGTTTCTTGGGGAGGAAAGCTTTCTTT
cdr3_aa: CASSFLGRKAFF

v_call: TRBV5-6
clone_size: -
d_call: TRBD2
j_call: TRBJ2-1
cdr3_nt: TGTGCCAGCAGCTGGACTAGCGGGAGTTCGGAGCAGTTCTTC
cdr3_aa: CASSWTSGSSEQFF

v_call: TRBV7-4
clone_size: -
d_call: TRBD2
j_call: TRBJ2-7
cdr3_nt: TGTGCCAGCAGCTTTGGTCTAGCGGGGCCCGACTCCTACGAGCAGTACTTC
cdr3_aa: CASSFGLAGPDSYEQYF

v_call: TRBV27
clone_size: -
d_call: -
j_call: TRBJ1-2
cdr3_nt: TGTGCCAGCAGCCCTAACAGGGAAGTATATGGCTACACCTTC
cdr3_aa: CASSPNREVYGYTF

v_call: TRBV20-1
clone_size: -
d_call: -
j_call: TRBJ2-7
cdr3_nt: TGCAGTGCTAGGCGGGAATACGAGCAGTACTTC
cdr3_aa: CSARREYEQYF

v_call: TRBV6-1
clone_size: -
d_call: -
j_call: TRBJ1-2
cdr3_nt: TGTGCCAGCAGTGAAGGCAGTCGCCCCTTAAACTATGGCTACACCTTC
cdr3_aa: CASSEGSRPLNYGYTF

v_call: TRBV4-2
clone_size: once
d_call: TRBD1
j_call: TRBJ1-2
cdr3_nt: TGTGCCAGCAGCCACACCGGGCAGGGGGCTCTTGGTGGCTACACCTTC
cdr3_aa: CASSHTGQGALGGYTF

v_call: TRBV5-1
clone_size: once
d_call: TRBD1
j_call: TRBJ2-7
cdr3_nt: TGCGCCAGCAGCTGGGACAGATCCTACGAGCAGTACTTC
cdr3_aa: CASSWDRSYEQYF

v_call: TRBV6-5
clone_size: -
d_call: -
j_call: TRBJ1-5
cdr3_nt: TGTGCCAGCAGTTACTCAGCGTCCCAGCATTTT
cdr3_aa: CASSYSASQHF

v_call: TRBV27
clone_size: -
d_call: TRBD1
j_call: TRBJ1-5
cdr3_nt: TGTGCCAGCAGTGGAGAGCCGGGACAGGGGCCTCTGGAGCCCCAGCATTTT
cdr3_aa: CASSGEPGQGPLEPQHF

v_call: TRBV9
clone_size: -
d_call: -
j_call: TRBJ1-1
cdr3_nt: TGTGCCAGCAGCGTCTTACTAGGCACTGAAGCTTTCTTT
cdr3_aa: CASSVLLGTEAFF

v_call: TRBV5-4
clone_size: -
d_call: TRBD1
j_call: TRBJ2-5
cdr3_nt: TGTGCCAGCACCCCGGGACAGCAAGAGACCCAGTACTTC
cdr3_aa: CASTPGQQETQYF

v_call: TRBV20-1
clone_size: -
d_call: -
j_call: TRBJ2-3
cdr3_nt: TGCAGTGCCGTAGTCACAGATACGCAGTATTTT
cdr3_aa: CSAVVTDTQYF

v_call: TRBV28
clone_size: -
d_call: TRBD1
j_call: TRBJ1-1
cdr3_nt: TGTGCCAGCAGTCCCTCGGGACAGGGAGTTACTGAAGCCTTCTTT
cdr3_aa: CASSPSGQGVTEAFF